This T cell receptor (beta chain) came from a study of T cells in Graves' hyperthyroidism and ophthalmopathy. V dropped 6 bases and J dropped 2 bases, with 10 bases sitting between them. Germline lookup yields CDR1 DFQATT and CDR2 SNEGSKA (reference sequence). There are 13 residues in the CDR3. RNA transcripts gave rise to amplified TCR beta CDR3 regions. Researchers ran a first-round RT-PCR on the TCR CDR3 using the HTBI primer set. One entry per CDR3 protein, called by TCRdb with MiXCR from the multiplex PCR reads. The profile shows 550,000 to 650,000 distinct CDR3 sequences, approximately 15% of them singletons.

The chain recombines TRBV20-1 with TRBJ1-4; D gene ambiguous. The sequencing sample was made of blood. This sequence was found in a woman aged 25 to 39 with Graves' hyperthyroidism that later progressed to Graves' ophthalmopathy. The DNA for the CDR3 is TGCAGTGCCGTAGAAATTACTAATGAAAAACTGTTTTTT. Translating gives CSAVEITNEKLFF.